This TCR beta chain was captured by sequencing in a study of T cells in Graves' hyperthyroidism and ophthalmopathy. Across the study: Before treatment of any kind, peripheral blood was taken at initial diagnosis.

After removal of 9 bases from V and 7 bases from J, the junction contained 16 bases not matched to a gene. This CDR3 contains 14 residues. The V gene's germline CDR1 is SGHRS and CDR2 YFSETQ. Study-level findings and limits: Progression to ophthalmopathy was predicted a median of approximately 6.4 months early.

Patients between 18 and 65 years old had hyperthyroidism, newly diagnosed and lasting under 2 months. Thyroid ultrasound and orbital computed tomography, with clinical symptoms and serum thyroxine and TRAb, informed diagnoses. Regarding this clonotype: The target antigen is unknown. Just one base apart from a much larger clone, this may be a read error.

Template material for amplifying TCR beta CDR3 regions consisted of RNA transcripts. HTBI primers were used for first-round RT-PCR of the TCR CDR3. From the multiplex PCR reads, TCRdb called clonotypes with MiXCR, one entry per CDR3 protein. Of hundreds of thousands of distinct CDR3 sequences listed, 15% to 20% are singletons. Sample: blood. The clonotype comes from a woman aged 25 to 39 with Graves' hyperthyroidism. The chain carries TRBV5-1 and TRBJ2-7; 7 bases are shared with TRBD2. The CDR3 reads CATAVGGSFNEQYF. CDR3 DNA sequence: TGCGCCACCGCGGTCGGCGGGAGCTTTAATGAGCAGTACTTC.